A single sample is the source of the 29 T cell receptor beta chains below, sequenced in a study of Tregs in tolerant kidney transplant recipients. Related graft donors supplied nonmyeloablative bone marrow transplants, and mixed chimerism was transient. TCRdb's copy holds only in-frame clones and misses some; the assay was immunoSEQ multiplex PCR. The data hold approximately 47,000 clones, with roughly 90% observed a single time. The specimen was CD8+ T cells from blood (PBMCs), collected 12 months after the transplant. The receptors stem from a human patient who received a combined kidney and bone marrow transplant. Some T cells may be the graft donor's.

This sequence joins TRBV5-1 and TRBJ2-7; 13 nucleotides align to TRBD2. The CDR3 contains 14 residues. Germline CDR1 SGHRS, CDR2 YFSETQ. Trimming took 6 bases from V and 5 from J; bases not matched to a gene: 5. The CDR3 spells CASTPGLAGNEQYF. The DNA for the CDR3 is TGCGCCAGCACCCCGGGACTAGCGGGGAACGAGCAGTACTTC. Full variable domain (rest looked up from reference TRBV5-1 and TRBJ2-7): KAGVTQTPRYLIKTRGQQVTLSCSPISGHRSVSWYQQTPGQGLQFLFEYFSETQRNKGNFPGRFSGRQFSNSRSEMNVSTLELGDSALYLCASTPGLAGNEQYFGPGTRLTVT.

The chain uses TRBV5-4 and TRBJ2-2, with unresolved D. The CDR3 spans 15 residues. V was clipped by 0 bases and J by 3 bases, with 9 bases between them. The germline V gene encodes CDR1 SGHNT and CDR2 YYREEE (reference sequence). For the CDR3, the DNA is TGTGCCAGCAGCTTGGTAGATAGTTACACCGGGGAGCTGTTTTTT. This sequence encodes CASSLVDSYTGELFF.

V is TRBV5-1 and J is TRBJ1-1; TRBD1 might be the D (6 bases). Germline loops: CDR1 SGHRS, CDR2 YFSETQ. The CDR3 is 15 amino acids. With 4 bases removed from V and 2 bases from J, the gap between germline ends came to 15 bases. CDR3 protein: CASSVRRDTNTEAFF. In nucleotides, the CDR3 is TGCGCCAGCAGCGTCCGCCGGGACACCAACACTGAAGCTTTCTTT.

This rearrangement joins TRBV9 to TRBJ2-7, with D possibly being TRBD1 (5 bases). The germline V and J ends were trimmed by 7 bases and 0 bases, with 11 bases remaining between them. CDR1 and CDR2 from the germline V gene are SGDLS and YYNGEE. The CDR3 totals 13 residues. The CDR3 loop is CASSGANSYEQYF. CDR3 nucleotide sequence: TGTGCCAGCTCTGGGGCTAACTCCTACGAGCAGTACTTC.

This clone occurred once. V is TRBV27 and J is TRBJ2-1; a possible D gene is TRBD1 (5 bases). V lost 7 bases to trimming and J lost 5 bases, with 12 bases between them. The germline CDR1 and CDR2 sequences are MNHEY and SMNVEV (reference sequence). The CDR3 totals 13 residues. The DNA for the CDR3 is TGTGCCAGCACCCGGACACTTAACAATGAGCAGTTCTTC. Translated, it gives CASTRTLNNEQFF.

The rearrangement joins TRBV19 to TRBJ2-3; 10 bases agree with TRBD2. V trimming: 3 bases; J trimming: 0 bases; junction bases outside the gene matches: 6. The CDR3 is 17 amino acids. Germline-derived CDR1 and CDR2 are LNHDA and SQIVND (reference sequence). The CDR3 bases are TGTGCCAGTAGTATTGGTAGCGGGGGGCTTAGCACAGATACGCAGTATTTT. Translation gives CASSIGSGGLSTDTQYF.

The rearrangement joins TRBV5-1 to TRBJ2-6, with unresolved D. Trimming pared 4 bases from V and 0 bases from J, leaving 5 bases between. CDR3 length: 14 residues. Germline CDR1 reads SGHRS; CDR2 reads YFSETQ. CDR3 loop: CASSVLSGANVLTF. The DNA for the CDR3 is TGCGCCAGCAGCGTCCTCTCTGGGGCCAACGTCCTGACTTTC.

The chain recombines TRBV4-3 with TRBJ2-7; possibly TRBD1 for D (5 bases). Trimming removed 0 bases from V and 3 bases from J, with 18 bases in between. Germline V gives CDR1 LGHNA, CDR2 YSLEER. CDR3 length: 17 amino acids. CDR3 sequence (DNA): TGCGCCAGCAGCCAAGAAAGGGGTCCGGACGGTGGCTACGAGCAGTACTTC. This encodes CASSQERGPDGGYEQYF.

The chain employs TRBV27 and TRBJ2-1, with D maybe TRBD2 (6 bases). Germline V gives CDR1 MNHEY, CDR2 SMNVEV (reference sequence). V lost 3 bases to trimming and J lost 7 bases, with 13 bases between them. The CDR3 extends over 14 amino acids. CDR3 nucleotides: TGTGCCAGCAGTTTTTCGGGAGCAAGTAATGAGCAGTTCTTC. Its protein is CASSFSGASNEQFF.

The chain has TRBV19 and TRBJ2-7; TRBD1 matches at 11 bases. Unmatched junction bases numbered 7, after V lost 0 bases and J lost 3 bases. The CDR3 is 17 residues long. Germline V gene data show CDR1 as LNHDA and CDR2 as SQIVND (reference sequence). The CDR3 spells CASSIDGPDRGHYEQYF. The CDR3 DNA follows: TGTGCCAGTAGTATAGATGGACCGGACAGGGGGCACTACGAGCAGTACTTC.

The genes are TRBV7-9 and TRBJ1-4, with 8 bases that match TRBD1. The germline CDR1 and CDR2 sequences are SEHNR and FQNEAQ (reference sequence). The CDR3 spans 13 residues. V dropped 8 bases and J dropped 6; count of bases not matched to a gene: 5. CDR3 coding DNA: TGTGCCAGCTGCAGGGGGCGCGATGAAAAACTGTTTTTT. Translation: CASCRGRDEKLFF.

The chain joins TRBV9 to TRBJ2-3, with 7 bases fitting TRBD1. The V gene's germline CDR1 is SGDLS and CDR2 YYNGEE. J gave up 3 bases and V 3 bases, and 7 bases lay outside the gene matches. The CDR3 extends over 15 amino acids. Here the CDR3 reads CASSATGVRTDTQYF. Written as DNA, the CDR3 is TGTGCCAGCAGCGCCACAGGGGTACGGACAGATACGCAGTATTTT.

The rearrangement joins TRBV9 to TRBJ2-1; 7 bases map to TRBD2. Per germline, CDR1 SGDLS and CDR2 YYNGEE. This CDR3 region has 16 residues. Trimming removed 1 base from V and 4 bases from J; junction bases left unmatched: 8. The CDR3 DNA follows: TGTGCCAGCAGCGTATCAGGCGGGAGAGGGTACAATGAGCAGTTCTTC. Protein product: CASSVSGGRGYNEQFF. Full variable domain (remainder filled in from reference TRBV9 and TRBJ2-1): DSGVTQTPKHLITATGQRVTLRCSPRSGDLSVYWYQQSLDQGLQFLIQYYNGEERAKGNILERFSAQQFPDLHSELNLSSLELGDSALYFCASSVSGGRGYNEQFFGPGTRLTVL.

The rearrangement links TRBV29-1 to TRBJ1-2; TRBD1 might be the D (5 bases). This CDR3 contains 15 residues. Germline V gives CDR1 SQVTM, CDR2 ANQGSEA. The V end lost 7 bases, the J end lost 0 bases, and 18 bases lay between the germline ends. The chain's CDR3 is CSAELQATSNYGYTF. CDR3 in DNA: TGCAGCGCTGAGCTACAGGCGACGTCTAACTATGGCTACACCTTC.

V is TRBV29-1 and J is TRBJ2-1; no clear D. In germline, CDR1 is SQVTM, CDR2 ANQGSEA. CDR3 length equals 16 residues. Trimming shortened V by 2 bases and J by 0 bases, and 14 bases separated the two germline ends. The CDR3 nucleotides are TGCAGCGTTGAACTAGTGGCCGTTAGCTCCTACAATGAGCAGTTCTTC. As protein: CSVELVAVSSYNEQFF.

The chain employs TRBV18 and TRBJ2-1; the match to TRBD1 covers 7 bases. The trim removed 3 bases at V and 9 bases at J, leaving 11 bases unmatched. The V gene's germline CDR1 is KGHSH and CDR2 LQKENI. The CDR3 consists of 15 residues. CDR3 protein: CASSPGQTIELEQFF. For the CDR3, the DNA is TGTGCCAGCTCACCGGGACAGACAATAGAACTTGAGCAGTTCTTC.

V and J are TRBV30 and TRBJ2-2, with a tentative D call TRBD1 (5 bases). Germline V CDR1 and CDR2: GTSNPN, SVGIG (reference sequence). V dropped 4 bases and J dropped 5 bases, with 14 bases sitting between them. The CDR3 has 14 residues. CDR3 sequence: CAWIDRRRTGELFF. The CDR3 coding sequence is TGTGCCTGGATTGACAGACGACGAACCGGGGAGCTGTTTTTT.

The V and J genes are TRBV6-1 and TRBJ1-4, with D hard to call. CDR1 and CDR2 (germline): MNHNS, SASEGT. Trimming left V 2 bases short and J 0 bases short, with 10 bases between. CDR3 length: 16 residues. CDR3 residues: CASSELFVATNEKLFF. The DNA of the CDR3 is TGTGCCAGCAGTGAACTCTTCGTAGCAACTAATGAAAAACTGTTTTTT.

The chain joins TRBV10-3 to TRBJ2-7, with D perhaps matching TRBD1 (6 bases). The V end was cut by 6 bases, the J end by 2 bases, with 17 bases between. CDR1 is ENHRY and CDR2 is SYGVKD in the germline V gene. This CDR3 has 15 amino acids. The CDR3 region is CAIRTLEGDTYEQYF. The CDR3 nucleotides are TGTGCCATCAGGACCCTGGAAGGGGACACCTACGAGCAGTACTTC.

The rearrangement links TRBV11-3 to TRBJ2-7; 8 bases are shared with TRBD2. In germline, CDR1 is SGHNT, CDR2 YENEEA. V lost 3 bases to trimming and J lost 2 bases; unmatched junction nucleotides: 12. The CDR3 totals 17 residues. This chain's CDR3 is CASSFTVMGLVPYEQYF. The CDR3 bases are TGTGCCAGCAGCTTCACAGTGATGGGACTAGTCCCCTACGAGCAGTACTTC.

V and J are TRBV27 and TRBJ2-3; the D gene is possibly TRBD2 (6 bases). Per the germline V gene, CDR1 is MNHEY and CDR2 is SMNVEV (reference sequence). Trimming took 2 bases from V and 1 from J, leaving 13 bases between them. The CDR3 is 16 amino acids. CDR3 nucleotide sequence: TGTGCCAGCAGTTTAATTGCTAGCGCTCGCACAGATACGCAGTATTTT. Protein product: CASSLIASARTDTQYF.

J is TRBJ2-2 and V is TRBV6-6, with 7 positions matching TRBD2. J gave up 1 base and V 5 bases, and 7 bases lay outside the gene matches. Germline assignment: CDR1 MNHNY and CDR2 SVGAGI (reference sequence). CDR3 length: 16 amino acids. The CDR3 DNA reads as TGTGCCAGCAGTACCCCGGGACTACAGAACACCGGGGAGCTGTTTTTT. Translation: CASSTPGLQNTGELFF.

This clone occurred a few times. The gene calls are TRBV12-5 and TRBJ2-1; the D is unclear. The V end was cut by 0 bases, the J end by 9 bases, with 9 bases between. The CDR3 extends over 13 amino acids. Germline lookup yields CDR1 LGHNT and CDR2 FRNRAP. CDR3 in amino acids: CASGLVSGPEQFF. DNA for the CDR3: TGTGCTAGTGGTTTGGTCTCGGGTCCTGAGCAGTTCTTC.

The chain recombines TRBV7-3 with TRBJ2-3, with D perhaps matching TRBD2 (6 bases). Germline V CDR1 and CDR2: SGHTA, FQGTGA. The CDR3 has 15 amino acids. V lost 0 bases to trimming and J lost 2 bases, with 9 bases between them. The CDR3 region has the DNA TGTGCCAGCAGCTTAACTTCGGGGGTCACAGATACGCAGTATTTT. It specifies CASSLTSGVTDTQYF.

In DNA form, the CDR3 reads TGCGCCAGCAGCCTCGGGACAGGGGTTGAAGCTTTCTTT. Protein sequence: CASSLGTGVEAFF. V usage is TRBV4-3 and J usage is TRBJ1-1; the match to TRBD1 covers 10 bases. After removal of 4 bases from V and 7 bases from J, the junction contained 3 bases not matched to a gene. CDR1 and CDR2 from the germline V gene are LGHNA and YSLEER. This CDR3 spans 13 amino acids.

This chain joins TRBV19 and TRBJ2-7, with 7 bases that match TRBD1. J gave up 4 bases and V 5 bases, and 11 bases lay outside the gene matches. Germline CDR1 LNHDA, CDR2 SQIVND (reference sequence). The CDR3 length is 15 residues. CDR3 DNA sequence: TGTGCCAGTAGTTTCCGGGACAGCCCTTCTTACGAGCAGTACTTC. The encoded protein is CASSFRDSPSYEQYF. The full variable domain, with the rest looked up from reference TRBV19 and TRBJ2-7, is DGGITQSPKYLFRKEGQNVTLSCEQNLNHDAMYWYRQDPGQGLRLIYYSQIVNDFQKGDIAEGYSVSREKKESFPLTVTSAQKNPTAFYLCASSFRDSPSYEQYFGPGTRLTVT.

V and J are TRBV4-1 and TRBJ2-2; a weak D match, TRBD1 (5 bases). Germline CDR1 reads MGHRA; CDR2 reads YSYEKL. Trimming removed 4 bases at V and 8 bases at J, with 14 bases between. The CDR3 length is 14 residues. The CDR3 sequence is CASSPSQGKGELFF. The CDR3 DNA follows: TGCGCCAGCAGCCCGAGCCAGGGTAAAGGGGAGCTGTTTTTT.

The V and J genes are TRBV13 and TRBJ2-7; 8 positions agree with TRBD1. CDR1 is PRHDT, CDR2 FYEKMQ, per germline (reference sequence). This CDR3 spans 14 amino acids. The junction had 1 base not matched to a gene; V was cut back by 0 bases and J by 3 bases. CDR3 sequence (DNA): TGTGCCAGCAGCTTAGGGGACAGGGACTACGAGCAGTACTTC. Residues: CASSLGDRDYEQYF.

This chain connects TRBV4-1 to TRBJ2-1, with 11 bases identical to TRBD1. Germline CDR1 is MGHRA and CDR2 is YSYEKL. The CDR3 totals 17 residues. The J segment lost 5 bases and the V segment lost 1 base, leaving 7 bases of the junction unmatched. The CDR3 sequence is CASSQGGQGAVDNEQFF. The CDR3 DNA is TGCGCCAGCAGCCAAGGAGGACAGGGGGCTGTCGACAATGAGCAGTTCTTC.